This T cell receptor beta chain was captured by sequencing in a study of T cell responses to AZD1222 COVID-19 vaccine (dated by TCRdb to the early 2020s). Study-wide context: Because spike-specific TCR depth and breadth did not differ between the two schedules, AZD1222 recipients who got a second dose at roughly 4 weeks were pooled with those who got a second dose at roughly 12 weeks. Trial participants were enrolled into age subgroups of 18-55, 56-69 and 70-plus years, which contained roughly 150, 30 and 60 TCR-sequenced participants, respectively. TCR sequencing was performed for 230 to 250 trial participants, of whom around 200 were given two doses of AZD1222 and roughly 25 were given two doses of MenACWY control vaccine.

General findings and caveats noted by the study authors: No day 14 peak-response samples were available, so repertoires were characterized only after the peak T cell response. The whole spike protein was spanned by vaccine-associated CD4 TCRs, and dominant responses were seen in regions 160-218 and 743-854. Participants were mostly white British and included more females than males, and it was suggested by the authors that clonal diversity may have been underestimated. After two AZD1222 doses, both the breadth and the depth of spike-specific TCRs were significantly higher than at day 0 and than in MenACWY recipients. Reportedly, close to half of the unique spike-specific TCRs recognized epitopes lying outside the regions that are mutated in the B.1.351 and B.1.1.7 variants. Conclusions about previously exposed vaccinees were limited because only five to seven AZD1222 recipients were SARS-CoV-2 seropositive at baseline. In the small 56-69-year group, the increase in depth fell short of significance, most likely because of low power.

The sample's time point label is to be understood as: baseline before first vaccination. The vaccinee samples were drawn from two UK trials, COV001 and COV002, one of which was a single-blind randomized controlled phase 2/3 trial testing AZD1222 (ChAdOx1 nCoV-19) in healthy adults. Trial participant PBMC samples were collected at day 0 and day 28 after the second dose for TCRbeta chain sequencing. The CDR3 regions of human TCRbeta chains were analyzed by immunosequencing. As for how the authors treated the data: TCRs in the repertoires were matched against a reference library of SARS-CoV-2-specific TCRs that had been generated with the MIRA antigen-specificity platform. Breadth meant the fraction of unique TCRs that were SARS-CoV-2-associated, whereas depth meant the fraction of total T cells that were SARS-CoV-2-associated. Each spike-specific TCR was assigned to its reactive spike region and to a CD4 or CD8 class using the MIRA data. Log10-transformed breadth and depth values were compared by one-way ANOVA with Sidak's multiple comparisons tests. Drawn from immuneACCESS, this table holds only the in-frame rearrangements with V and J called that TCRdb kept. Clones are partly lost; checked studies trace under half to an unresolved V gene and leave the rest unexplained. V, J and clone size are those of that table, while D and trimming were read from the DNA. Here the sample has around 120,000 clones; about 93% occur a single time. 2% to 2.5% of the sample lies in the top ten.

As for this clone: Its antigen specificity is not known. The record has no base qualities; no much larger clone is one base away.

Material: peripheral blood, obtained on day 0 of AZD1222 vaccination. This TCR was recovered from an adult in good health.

The DNA sequence follows: TGCGCCAGCAGTCTCGGGACCGGGGGTAATGAGCAGTTCTTC. The translation is CASSLGTGGNEQFF. This receptor chain uses TRBV5-1 and TRBJ2-1; perhaps TRBD2 is the D gene, with 6 bases matching. V is shortened by 5 bases, J by 7 bases, and the region joining them spans 16 bases. Inclusive of the bounding cysteine and phenylalanine, the CDR3 is 14 residues long. Just CDR3 DNA is preserved here, 42 bases in frame from base 1. Based on the germline V gene, the CDR1 and CDR2 sequences are SGHRS and YFSETQ. The CDR3, completed at both ends by the reference TRBV5-1 and TRBJ2-1 genes, gives the full variable domain KAGVTQTPRYLIKTRGQQVTLSCSPISGHRSVSWYQQTPGQGLQFLFEYFSETQRNKGNFPGRFSGRQFSNSRSEMNVSTLELGDSALYLCASSLGTGGNEQFFGPGTRLTVL.